The 20 T cell receptor beta chains listed next were all sequenced from one sample in a study of PD-1 blockade in mismatch repair-deficient tumors. TCRdb's table, derived via immunoSEQ multiplex PCR, lists solely in-frame clones and lacks some. The sample contains around 25,000 clones, around 84% of which appear only once. The sample in question was PBMCs, obtained before pembrolizumab treatment. Receptor source: an adult with mismatch repair-deficient cancer.

The chain couples TRBV4-1 to TRBJ1-2; 7 positions match TRBD1. The CDR3 runs 16 residues. V lost 3 bases, J lost 1 base, and 8 bases stayed unmatched. Germline V gene sequence: CDR1 MGHRA, CDR2 YSYEKL. The CDR3: CASSHRDRPLNYGYTF. CDR3 coding DNA: TGCGCCAGCAGCCACCGGGACAGACCTCTTAACTATGGCTACACCTTC.

This chain links TRBV27 with TRBJ1-1; a possible D gene is TRBD1 (5 bases). The germline V gene has CDR1 MNHEY and CDR2 SMNVEV (reference sequence). V dropped 1 base and J dropped 7 bases, with 25 bases sitting between them. The length of the CDR3 is 18 residues. This CDR3 is CASSLYPPAGRRAFEAFF. The DNA for the CDR3 is TGTGCCAGCAGTTTATACCCCCCCGCAGGGCGTAGGGCCTTTGAAGCTTTCTTT.

The rearrangement uses TRBV5-1 and TRBJ1-3; 8 bases are shared with TRBD1. V dropped 4 bases and J dropped 0; count of bases not matched to a gene: 15. The CDR3 sequence is 19 residues long. Looked up from germline, CDR1 is SGHRS and CDR2 is YFSETQ. The chain's CDR3 is CASSARQGPSLYSGNTIYF. CDR3 in DNA: TGCGCCAGCAGCGCCCGACAGGGGCCCTCGTTATACTCTGGAAACACCATATATTTT. The entire variable domain, with the rest obtained from reference TRBV5-1 and TRBJ1-3, is as follows: KAGVTQTPRYLIKTRGQQVTLSCSPISGHRSVSWYQQTPGQGLQFLFEYFSETQRNKGNFPGRFSGRQFSNSRSEMNVSTLELGDSALYLCASSARQGPSLYSGNTIYFGEGSWLTVV.

The chain has TRBV7-9 and TRBJ2-3; 8 nucleotides line up with TRBD2. V was pared by 10 bases and J by 6 bases, with 12 bases of the junction left unmatched. Per germline, CDR1 SEHNR and CDR2 FQNEAQ (reference sequence). The CDR3 spans 14 residues. For the CDR3, the DNA is TGTGCCATTTCGCGGCGGGAGGTAGCCGATACGCAGTATTTT. Its translation is CAISRREVADTQYF.

In DNA, the CDR3 is TGTGCCATCAGTGAGGGCAGCTCCTATAATTCACCCCTCCACTTT. Encoded protein: CAISEGSSYNSPLHF. The V gene is TRBV10-3, the J gene TRBJ1-6; no clear D gene. The CDR3 contains 15 residues. V lost 2 bases to trimming and J lost 0 bases, with 5 bases between them. The germline V gene has CDR1 ENHRY and CDR2 SYGVKD.

V usage is TRBV29-1 and J usage is TRBJ1-1; TRBD1 might be the D (5 bases). CDR3 length equals 12 residues. V was pared by 3 bases and J by 4 bases, with 9 bases between. Germline lookup yields CDR1 SQVTM and CDR2 ANQGSEA. Written as DNA, the CDR3 is TGCAGCGTTGATGGGGGGGGCACTGAAGCTTTCTTT. It codes for CSVDGGGTEAFF.

The J gene is TRBJ2-3, the V gene TRBV27, with TRBD2 identical over 11 bases. The CDR3 is 14 amino acids. The junction had 5 bases not matched to a gene; V was cut back by 6 bases and J by 6 bases. Germline V gives CDR1 MNHEY, CDR2 SMNVEV (reference sequence). The CDR3: CASSVLAGVDTQYF. DNA for the CDR3: TGTGCCAGCAGCGTACTAGCGGGAGTTGATACGCAGTATTTT.

The CDR3 loop reads CASSSRQANTEAFF. The DNA for the CDR3 is TGTGCCAGCAGCTCTCGACAGGCAAACACTGAAGCTTTCTTT. The chain combines TRBV7-9 with TRBJ1-1; a weak D match, TRBD1 (6 bases). The germline V and J ends were trimmed by 4 bases and 2 bases, with 11 bases remaining between them. This CDR3 has 14 amino acids. CDR1 is SEHNR and CDR2 is FQNEAQ in the germline V gene (reference sequence).

The rearrangement joins TRBV7-9 to TRBJ1-2; 9 positions agree with TRBD1. This CDR3 comprises 13 residues. V was clipped by 5 bases and J by 4 bases; unmatched bases: 2. Germline V lookup: CDR1 SEHNR, CDR2 FQNEAQ (reference sequence). The chain's CDR3 is CASSRGQGYGYTF. The CDR3 region has the DNA TGTGCCAGCAGCCGGGGACAGGGCTATGGCTACACCTTC.

The chain links TRBV5-4 to TRBJ1-2; 11 positions agree with TRBD1. Germline CDR1 and CDR2: SGHNT and YYREEE (reference sequence). After removal of 3 bases from V and 8 bases from J, the junction contained 6 bases not matched to a gene. The CDR3 totals 14 residues. Here the CDR3 reads CASSYLGQGAGYTF. Here the CDR3 DNA reads TGTGCCAGCAGCTACTTAGGACAGGGGGCGGGCTACACCTTC.

V usage is TRBV6-6 and J usage is TRBJ2-4, with D possibly matching TRBD2 (6 bases). The V and J ends lost 2 bases and 1 base respectively, with 12 bases between them. This CDR3 spans 16 amino acids. The germline V gene encodes CDR1 MNHNY and CDR2 SVGAGI (reference sequence). The CDR3 protein is CASSYIGGFAKNIQYF. CDR3 bases: TGTGCCAGCAGTTACATTGGGGGGTTCGCCAAAAACATTCAGTACTTC.

This sequence joins TRBV18 and TRBJ2-7; 10 bases agree with TRBD1. The CDR3 consists of 15 residues. V lost 2 bases, J lost 2 bases, and 3 bases stayed unmatched. Germline CDR1 is KGHSH and CDR2 is LQKENI. CDR3 in DNA: TGTGCCAGCTCACCAAGACAGGGGGCTGCCTACGAGCAGTACTTC. Translation: CASSPRQGAAYEQYF.

The CDR3 here is CASSNRVKDEQYF. The CDR3 nucleotides are TGTGCCAGCAGCAATCGGGTGAAGGACGAGCAGTACTTC. The chain is built from TRBV7-3 and TRBJ2-7; D uncertain. The V gene lost 5 bases and the J gene lost 5 bases, with 13 bases spanning the gap. Germline values: CDR1 SGHTA, CDR2 FQGTGA. The CDR3 runs to 13 residues.

This rearrangement joins TRBV18 to TRBJ2-1, with 12 bases fitting TRBD1. The CDR3 length is 15 residues. Losses at the gene ends were 3 bases for V and 5 bases for J; bases not matched to a gene: 2. The germline CDR1 and CDR2 sequences are KGHSH and LQKENI. Here the CDR3 DNA reads TGTGCCAGCTCACCGGGACAGGGGGCCCACAATGAGCAGTTCTTC. Protein sequence: CASSPGQGAHNEQFF.

The genes are TRBV5-1 and TRBJ1-1; TRBD1 agrees at 9 bases. Germline values: CDR1 SGHRS, CDR2 YFSETQ. The CDR3 runs to 16 residues. After removal of 3 bases from V and 1 base from J, the junction contained 7 bases not matched to a gene. The CDR3 DNA sequence: TGCGCCAGCAGCTCCGGGACAGGGAACCCGAACACTGAAGCTTTCTTT. Translation: CASSSGTGNPNTEAFF. Full variable domain (rest looked up from reference TRBV5-1 and TRBJ1-1): KAGVTQTPRYLIKTRGQQVTLSCSPISGHRSVSWYQQTPGQGLQFLFEYFSETQRNKGNFPGRFSGRQFSNSRSEMNVSTLELGDSALYLCASSSGTGNPNTEAFFGQGTRLTVV.

The rearrangement joins TRBV6-6 to TRBJ1-5, with 8 bases that match TRBD1. The trim removed 7 bases at V and 7 bases at J, leaving 12 bases unmatched. The CDR3 consists of 15 residues. CDR1 is MNHNY and CDR2 is SVGAGI in the germline V gene (reference sequence). CDR3 region: CASISTTGGNQPQHF. In DNA, the CDR3 is TGTGCCAGCATATCTACTACAGGGGGAAACCAGCCCCAGCATTTT.

This sequence joins TRBV7-9 and TRBJ2-2; a possible D gene is TRBD2 (5 bases). The V gene lost 5 bases and the J gene lost 4 bases, with 14 bases spanning the gap. The V gene's germline CDR1 is SEHNR and CDR2 FQNEAQ (reference sequence). The CDR3 totals 15 residues. The CDR3 bases are TGTGCCAGCAGCGGATTAGGGAGAATCACCGGGGAGCTGTTTTTT. Protein: CASSGLGRITGELFF.

This rearrangement joins TRBV6-1 to TRBJ1-1, with D unresolved. Germline V gives CDR1 MNHNS, CDR2 SASEGT. Trimming shortened V by 6 bases and J by 1 base, and 9 bases separated the two germline ends. The CDR3 contains 13 residues. The CDR3 sequence is CASSRTENTEAFF. CDR3 nucleotides: TGTGCCAGCAGCAGAACAGAGAACACTGAAGCTTTCTTT.

This clone turned up a few times. This chain joins TRBV7-8 and TRBJ2-7, with TRBD1 identical over 11 bases. Germline V lookup: CDR1 SGHVS, CDR2 FQNEAQ. V lost 4 bases, J lost 0 bases, and 2 bases stayed unmatched. The CDR3 length is 15 residues. DNA of the CDR3: TGTGCCAGCAGCTGGGGGACAGGGGGCTCCTACGAGCAGTACTTC. It encodes CASSWGTGGSYEQYF.

This rearrangement joins TRBV28 to TRBJ2-7; D might be TRBD1 (6 bases). CDR3 length equals 14 residues. The V gene's germline CDR1 is MDHEN and CDR2 SYDVKM. Trimming took 3 bases from V and 4 from J, leaving 13 bases between them. CDR3 sequence: CASSFGHRVYEQYF. The CDR3 DNA reads as TGTGCCAGCAGTTTTGGCCACAGGGTATACGAGCAGTACTTC.